These T cell receptor beta chains were read from a single sample in a study of T-cell memory formation after mild COVID-19. A single record per CDR3 protein comes from TCRdb applying MiXCR to the 5' RACE reads. Of a few hundred thousand distinct CDR3 sequences in the sample, approximately 18% were seen once. The sequenced material came from PBMCs or a T cell subset sorted from them (not recorded which). All receptors derive from a man younger than 30 who had mild COVID-19 (a few samples of this study predate the infection). Cell type and time point are not known. The CDR3 runs from the conserved cysteine through the conserved F or W. A D gene is named only where the DNA matches it firmly. Only part of the rows carry a size: once, few, many, or a class if the clone is expanded.

>TRBD1|TRBJ1-1|few|TRBV27
CASSLFRGKLNTEAFF
TGTGCCAGCAGTTTATTCAGGGGGAAATTGAACACTGAAGCTTTCTTT
>.|TRBJ2-3|few|TRBV27
CASRTGLLIDTQYF
TGTGCCAGCCGCACGGGACTTTTGATAGATACGCAGTATTTT
>TRBD2|TRBJ2-3|.|TRBV6-2/TRBV6-3
CASSPGLAPPDTQYF
TGTGCCAGCAGTCCGGGACTAGCGCCCCCAGATACGCAGTATTTT
>TRBD1|TRBJ1-1|few|TRBV6-5
CASTPTGWTEAFF
TGTGCCAGCACCCCGACAGGGTGGACTGAAGCTTTCTTT
>.|TRBJ1-5|once|TRBV29-1
CSVVVQVNQPQHF
TGCAGCGTTGTGGTGCAGGTCAATCAGCCCCAGCATTTT
>.|TRBJ2-1|.|TRBV7-8
CASSSRQGGNEQFF
TGTGCCAGCAGCTCCCGACAGGGAGGCAATGAGCAGTTCTTC
>.|TRBJ2-3|.|TRBV15
CATSRDRSYGTQYF
TGTGCCACCAGCAGAGATCGGTCTTATGGTACGCAGTATTTT
>TRBD2|TRBJ2-5|.|TRBV29-1
CSVELAGLAGGDIWETQYF
TGCAGCGTTGAGCTAGCTGGACTAGCGGGGGGGGATATCTGGGAGACCCAGTACTTC
>TRBD1|TRBJ2-5|many|TRBV5-6
CASSVWTGGETQYF
TGTGCCAGCAGCGTTTGGACAGGGGGAGAGACCCAGTACTTC
>.|TRBJ2-3|few|TRBV11-3
CASSSGPNTDTQYF
TGTGCCAGCAGCTCCGGGCCCAACACAGATACGCAGTATTTT
>.|TRBJ1-1|few|TRBV29-1
CSVPLNTEAFF
TGCAGCGTTCCCCTTAACACTGAAGCTTTCTTT
>TRBD1|TRBJ2-4|many|TRBV4-3
CASRSGTGVEGAKNIQYF
TGCGCCAGCAGGTCCGGGACAGGGGTGGAGGGAGCCAAAAACATTCAGTACTTC
>TRBD2|TRBJ2-1|few|TRBV7-2
CASSLARGDEQFF
TGTGCCAGCAGCTTAGCCCGGGGGGATGAGCAGTTCTTC
>.|TRBJ2-2|few|TRBV6-2/TRBV6-3
CASSPLAPSTLRELFF
TGTGCCAGCAGCCCACTAGCCCCGTCGACCCTAAGGGAGCTGTTTTTT
>TRBD1|TRBJ1-1|.|TRBV9
CASSVKQGHSVTEAFF
TGTGCCAGCAGCGTAAAACAGGGGCATTCGGTCACTGAAGCTTTCTTT